The 10 T cell receptor beta chains below come from one sample, sequenced in a study of T cells in Graves' hyperthyroidism and ophthalmopathy. Amplification of TCR beta CDR3 regions was performed using RNA transcripts as template. The TCR CDR3 was amplified in a first-round RT-PCR using the HTBI primer set. MiXCR was run by TCRdb on the multiplex PCR reads, yielding one entry per CDR3 protein. The profile shows under 350,000 distinct CDR3 sequences, more than 10% of them singletons. The source material was blood. These receptors all stem from a woman in her 30s with Graves' hyperthyroidism that later progressed to Graves' ophthalmopathy.

V gene TRBV19 combines with J gene TRBJ1-2; D is perhaps TRBD1 (5 bases). Germline assignment: CDR1 LNHDA and CDR2 SQIVND (reference sequence). The CDR3 is 16 amino acids. V lost 4 bases to trimming and J lost 0 bases, with 15 bases between them. The DNA of the CDR3 is TGTGCCAGTAGTAGTGCCGGGACGAATGCTAACTATGGCTACACCTTC. The encoded protein is CASSSAGTNANYGYTF.

This clonotype was picked up a small number of times. The chain combines TRBV5-6 with TRBJ1-1, with D unclear. Deletions cut 5 bases from V and 8 bases from J, with 13 bases between. Germline CDR1 reads SGHDT; CDR2 reads YYEEEE. The CDR3 spans 12 residues. The CDR3 here is CASSLRALEAFF. The CDR3 DNA reads TGTGCCAGCAGTTTACGGGCCTTAGAAGCTTTCTTT.

This clonotype was counted ten times or more. Written as DNA, the CDR3 is TGCAGTGCTAGACTTTCAACAGGGGTTGGAGAGCAGTACTTC. It codes for CSARLSTGVGEQYF. V usage is TRBV20-1 and J usage is TRBJ2-7, with 7 bases lining up with TRBD1. The CDR3 spans 14 residues. The V gene's germline CDR1 is DFQATT and CDR2 SNEGSKA (reference sequence). The ends lost 2 bases at V and 7 bases at J; junction bases unmatched: 11.

This clonotype was observed a few times. V and J are TRBV11-3 and TRBJ2-3; D unclear. Germline loops: CDR1 SGHNT, CDR2 YENEEA. CDR3 length: 14 amino acids. V lost 9 bases and J lost 0, with 13 bases in between. The CDR3 DNA reads as TGTGCCAGTTTAAGGGCGAGGAGCACAGATACGCAGTATTTT. Its translation is CASLRARSTDTQYF.

Notes on this clonotype: One base away lies a much larger clone, so this may be a sequencing read error. The chain employs TRBV28 and TRBJ2-3; TRBD2 matches 11 bases. The CDR3 has 15 residues. The germline CDR1 and CDR2 sequences are MDHEN and SYDVKM. Losses at the gene ends were 9 bases for V and 4 bases for J; bases not matched to a gene: 9. The CDR3 sequence: CARSPPGLAADTQYF. As DNA, the CDR3 is TGTGCCAGGAGCCCGCCGGGACTAGCGGCAGATACGCAGTATTTT.

There are a few counts of this clonotype. The chain links TRBV4-1 to TRBJ2-1; 8 bases map to TRBD1. J gave up 9 bases and V 4 bases, and 14 bases lay outside the gene matches. CDR1 and CDR2 from the germline V gene are MGHRA and YSYEKL. The CDR3 consists of 16 residues. CDR3 DNA sequence: TGCGCCAGCAGCCTATCCGGGACAGGAACGGTGGGTGAGCAGTTCTTC. Encoded protein: CASSLSGTGTVGEQFF.

Points on this clonotype: At one end, the junction sequence differs from germline, possibly due to a read error. The genes are TRBV29-1 and TRBJ2-7; possibly TRBD1 for D (5 bases). CDR1 and CDR2 (germline): SQVTM, ANQGSEA. The CDR3 spans 15 residues. The CDR3 region is CGVEVAGRAQEEQYF. The CDR3 DNA sequence: TGCGGCGTTGAAGTAGCAGGAAGGGCACAGGAAGAGCAGTACTTC.

Worth noting for this clonotype: Compared with germline, one end of the junction differs, possibly owing to a read error. V is TRBV19 and J is TRBJ2-5; 7 bases fit TRBD1. Looked up from germline, CDR1 is LNHDA and CDR2 is SQIVND (reference sequence). The CDR3 loop spans 15 amino acids. CDR3: CASRNFPGQQETPYF. The CDR3 DNA reads as TGTGCCAGTAGAAACTTTCCGGGACAGCAAGAGACCCCGTACTTC.

There are many counts of this clonotype. The rearrangement links TRBV4-3 to TRBJ1-1, with no clear D. This CDR3 is 12 amino acids long. V was cut by 4 bases and J by 10 bases, with 13 bases left in between. CDR1 and CDR2 from the germline V gene are LGHNA and YSLEER. CDR3 residues: CASSPRGERAFF. For the CDR3, the DNA is TGCGCCAGCAGCCCCCGGGGTGAGAGAGCTTTCTTT.

As regards this clonotype: This may arise from a read error, as a much more abundant clone is one base away. CDR3 DNA: TGTGCCAGCAGCTGGGGAGGAGGGATAAAGACCCAGTTCTTC. It encodes CASSWGGGIKTQFF. The chain employs TRBV7-3 and TRBJ2-1, with TRBD2 as a possible D gene (6 bases). The CDR3 runs 14 residues. CDR1 and CDR2 from the germline V gene are SGHTA and FQGTGA. The ends were cut back, 4 bases at V and 13 bases at J, with 20 bases in the middle.